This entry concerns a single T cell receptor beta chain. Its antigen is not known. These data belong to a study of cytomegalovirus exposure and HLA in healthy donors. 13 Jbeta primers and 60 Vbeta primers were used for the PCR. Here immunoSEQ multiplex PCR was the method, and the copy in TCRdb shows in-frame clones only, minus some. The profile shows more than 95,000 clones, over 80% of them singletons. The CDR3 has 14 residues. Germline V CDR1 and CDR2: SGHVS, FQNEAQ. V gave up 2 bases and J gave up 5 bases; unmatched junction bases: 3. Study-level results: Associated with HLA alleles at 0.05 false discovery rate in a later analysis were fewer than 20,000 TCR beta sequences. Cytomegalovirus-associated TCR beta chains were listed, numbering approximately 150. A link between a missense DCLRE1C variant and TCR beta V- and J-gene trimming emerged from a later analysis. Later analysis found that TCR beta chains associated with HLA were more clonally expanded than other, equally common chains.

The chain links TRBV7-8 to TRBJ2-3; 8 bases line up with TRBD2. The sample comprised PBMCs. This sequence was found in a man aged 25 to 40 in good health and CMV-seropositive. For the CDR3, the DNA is TGTGCCAGCAGCTTAACCAGCGGGGGAGATACGCAGTATTTT. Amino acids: CASSLTSGGDTQYF.